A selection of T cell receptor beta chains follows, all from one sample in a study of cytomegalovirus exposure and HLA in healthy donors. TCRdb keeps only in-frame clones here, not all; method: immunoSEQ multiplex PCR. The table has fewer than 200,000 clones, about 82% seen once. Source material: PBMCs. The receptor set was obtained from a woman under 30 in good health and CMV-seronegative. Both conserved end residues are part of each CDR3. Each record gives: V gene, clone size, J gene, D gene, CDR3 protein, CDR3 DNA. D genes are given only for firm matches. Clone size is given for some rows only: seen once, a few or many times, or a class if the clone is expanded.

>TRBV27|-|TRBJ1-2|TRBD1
CASSPHRGWHYGYTF
TGTGCCAGCAGTCCACACAGGGGGTGGCACTATGGCTACACCTTC
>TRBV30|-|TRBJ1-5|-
CAWSVLGGSQPQHF
TGTGCCTGGAGTGTACTTGGGGGGTCTCAGCCCCAGCATTTT
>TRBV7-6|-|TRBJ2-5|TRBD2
CASSLTSGTRVSQETQYF
TGTGCCAGCAGCTTAACGTCCGGGACTAGAGTCTCCCAAGAGACCCAGTACTTC
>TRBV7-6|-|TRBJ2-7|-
CASSLTNEQYF
TGTGCCAGCAGCTTAACAAACGAGCAGTACTTC
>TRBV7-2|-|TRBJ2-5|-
CASSLAGGGETQYF
TGTGCCAGCAGCTTAGCGGGAGGAGGGGAGACCCAGTACTTC
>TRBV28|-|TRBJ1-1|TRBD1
CASSLLLGGQGRTEAFF
TGTGCCAGCAGTTTATTGTTGGGGGGACAGGGCCGAACTGAAGCTTTCTTT
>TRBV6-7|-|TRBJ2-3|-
CASRGRRDTQYF
TGTGCCAGCAGAGGGAGGAGGGATACGCAGTATTTT
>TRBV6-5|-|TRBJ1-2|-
CASKSNRRYGYTF
TGTGCCAGCAAATCCAACAGGCGCTATGGCTACACCTTC
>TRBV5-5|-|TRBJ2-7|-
CASSFLLAGSYEQYF
TGTGCCAGCAGCTTCCTTTTGGCGGGCTCCTACGAGCAGTACTTC
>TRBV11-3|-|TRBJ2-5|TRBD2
CASSFTLAGGPWETQYF
TGTGCCAGCAGCTTCACCCTAGCGGGAGGGCCATGGGAGACCCAGTACTTC
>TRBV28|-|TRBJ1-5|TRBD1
CASSTGTVYSNQPQHF
TGTGCCAGCAGTACCGGGACAGTCTATAGCAATCAGCCCCAGCATTTT
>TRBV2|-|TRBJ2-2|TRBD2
CASRKLAGEAGELFF
TGTGCCAGCAGGAAACTAGCGGGAGAAGCGGGGGAGCTGTTTTTT
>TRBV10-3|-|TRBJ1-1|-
CAISDQGSVESEAFF
TGTGCCATCAGTGACCAAGGGAGTGTGGAAAGTGAAGCTTTCTTT
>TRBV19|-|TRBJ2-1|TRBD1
CASTNSRQGARNEQFF
TGTGCCAGTACCAATTCCCGACAGGGGGCAAGAAATGAGCAGTTCTTC
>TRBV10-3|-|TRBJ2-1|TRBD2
CAMGTGTRVNEQFF
TGTGCCATGGGGACCGGGACTAGAGTCAATGAGCAGTTCTTC
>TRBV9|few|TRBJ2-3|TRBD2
CASSAQVAGGTDTQYF
TGTGCCAGCAGCGCACAAGTAGCGGGAGGTACAGATACGCAGTATTTT
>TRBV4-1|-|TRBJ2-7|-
CASSQVRPGSSYEQYF
TGCGCCAGCAGCCAAGTTCGGCCGGGGAGCTCCTACGAGCAGTACTTC
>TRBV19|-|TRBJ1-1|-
CASSIRSNLNTEAFF
TGTGCCAGTAGTATTAGAAGCAATTTGAACACTGAAGCTTTCTTT
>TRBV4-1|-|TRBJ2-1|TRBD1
CASSSTGVYNGQFF
TGCGCCAGCAGCTCAACAGGGGTCTACAATGGGCAGTTCTTC
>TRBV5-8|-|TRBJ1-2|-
CASSLASYGYTF
TGTGCCAGCAGCTTGGCGAGCTATGGCTACACCTTC
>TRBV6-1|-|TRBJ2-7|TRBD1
CASTRGTGSYEQYF
TGTGCCAGCACCCGCGGGACAGGATCCTACGAGCAGTACTTC
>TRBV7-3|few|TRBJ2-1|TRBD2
CASSSTSVAGSYNEQFF
TGTGCCAGCAGCTCTACTTCCGTAGCGGGGTCTTACAATGAGCAGTTCTTC
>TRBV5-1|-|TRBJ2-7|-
CASSSPPSYEQYF
TGCGCCAGCAGCTCACCCCCTAGCTACGAGCAGTACTTC
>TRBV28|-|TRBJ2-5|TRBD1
CASSPGTGSEETQYF
TGTGCCAGCAGTCCAGGGACAGGGTCTGAAGAGACCCAGTACTTC
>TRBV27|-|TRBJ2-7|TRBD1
CASSYGDRTYEQYF
TGTGCCAGCAGTTACGGGGACAGAACCTACGAGCAGTACTTC
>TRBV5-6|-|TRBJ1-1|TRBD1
CASSRTGNTEAFF
TGTGCCAGCAGCCGGACAGGGAACACTGAAGCTTTCTTT
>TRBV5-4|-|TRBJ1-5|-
CASSLAGADQPQHF
TGTGCCAGCAGCTTGGCAGGGGCCGATCAGCCCCAGCATTTT
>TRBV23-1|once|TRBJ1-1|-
CASSQKAPIPGGTEAFF
TGCGCCAGCAGTCAGAAAGCCCCTATCCCCGGGGGCACTGAAGCTTTCTTT
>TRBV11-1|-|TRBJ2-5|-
CASSSIVLGGTQYF
TGTGCCAGCAGCTCGATCGTCCTAGGGGGGACCCAGTACTTC
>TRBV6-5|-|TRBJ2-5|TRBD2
CASSRGGESSETQYF
TGTGCCAGCAGTCGGGGGGGGGAGAGCAGTGAGACCCAGTACTTC
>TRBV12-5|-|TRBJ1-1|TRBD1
CASGPRQGFNTEAFF
TGTGCTAGTGGTCCAAGACAGGGCTTCAACACTGAAGCTTTCTTT
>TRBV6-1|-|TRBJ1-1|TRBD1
CASSRGQGAGVEAFF
TGTGCCAGCAGTCGCGGACAGGGGGCTGGGGTTGAAGCTTTCTTT
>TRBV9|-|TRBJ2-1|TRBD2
CASSVAVLADNEQFF
TGTGCCAGCAGCGTGGCGGTGCTAGCGGACAATGAGCAGTTCTTC
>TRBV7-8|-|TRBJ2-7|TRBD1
CASSGTGPYEQYF
TGTGCCAGCAGCGGGACAGGCCCCTACGAGCAGTACTTC
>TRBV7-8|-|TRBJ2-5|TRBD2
CASSFYFAKTGTSERWKETQYF
TGTGCCAGCAGCTTCTATTTTGCAAAGACCGGGACTAGCGAACGCTGGAAAGAGACCCAGTACTTC
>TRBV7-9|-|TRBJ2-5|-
CASRRDSQETQYF
TGTGCCAGCAGGAGGGACTCACAAGAGACCCAGTACTTC
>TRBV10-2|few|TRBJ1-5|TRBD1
CASSESTGEDQPQHF
TGCGCCAGCAGTGAGTCGACAGGGGAAGATCAGCCCCAGCATTTT